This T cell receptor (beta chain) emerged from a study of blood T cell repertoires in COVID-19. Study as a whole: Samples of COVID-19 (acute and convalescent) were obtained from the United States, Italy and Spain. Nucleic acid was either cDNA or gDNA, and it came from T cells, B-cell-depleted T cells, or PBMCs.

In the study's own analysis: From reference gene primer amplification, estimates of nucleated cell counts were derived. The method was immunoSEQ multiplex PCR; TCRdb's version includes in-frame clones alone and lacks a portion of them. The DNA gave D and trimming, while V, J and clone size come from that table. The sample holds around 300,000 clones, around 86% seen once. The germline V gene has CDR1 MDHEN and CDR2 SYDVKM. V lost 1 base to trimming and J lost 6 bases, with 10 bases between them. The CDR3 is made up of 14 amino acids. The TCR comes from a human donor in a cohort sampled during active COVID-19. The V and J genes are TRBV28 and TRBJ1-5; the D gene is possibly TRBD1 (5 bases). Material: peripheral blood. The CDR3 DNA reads TGTGCCAGCAGTTTATTAGGGGTAGGTCAGCCCCAGCATTTT. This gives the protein CASSLLGVGQPQHF. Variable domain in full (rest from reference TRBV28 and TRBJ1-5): DVKVTQSSRYLVKRTGEKVFLECVQDMDHENMFWYRQDPGLGLRLIYFSYDVKMKEKGDIPEGYSVSREKKERFSLILESASTNQTSMYLCASSLLGVGQPQHFGDGTRLSIL.